What follows are 21 T cell receptor beta chains derived from one specimen sequenced in a study of monozygotic twins with inflammatory bowel disease. TCRdb reworked the 5' RACE reads into one entry per CDR3 protein, no DNA. The repertoire shows some 150,000 distinct CDR3 sequences; the top ten hold roughly 1.2%. Sample: blood. Every receptor here comes from a human donor with ulcerative colitis or Crohn's disease, or a healthy co-twin of an affected twin (not recorded which).

The V gene is TRBV29-1, the J gene TRBJ2-7; the D call of TRBD1 rests on TCRdb alone, since no DNA is present to check it. CDR3 size: 14 residues. Germline CDR1 reads SQVTM; CDR2 reads ANQGSEA. The CDR3: CSVCSGTAVDEQYF.

The genes are TRBV20-1 and TRBJ2-2. Per the germline V gene, CDR1 is DFQATT and CDR2 is SNEGSKA (reference sequence). CDR3 length equals 14 residues. CDR3 in amino acids: CSARKASRTGELFF.

The rearrangement links TRBV6-2 or TRBV6-3 to TRBJ2-4; TCRdb selects TRBD1, and the lack of DNA leaves this call unchecked. The CDR3 has 16 residues. Germline-derived CDR1 and CDR2 are MNHEY and SVGEGT. This CDR3 reads CASSYTGNIAKNIQYF.

V gene TRBV24-1 combines with J gene TRBJ2-1; TCRdb's D gene call, TRBD2, goes unchecked for lack of DNA. The CDR3 spans 17 residues. CDR1 is KGHDR, CDR2 SFDVKD, per germline. This CDR3 reads CATSDSRTSGTYNEQFF.

The V and J genes are TRBV5-1 and TRBJ1-1; TCRdb's assignment of TRBD1 cannot be checked, as there is no DNA. The CDR3 covers 15 residues. Germline-derived CDR1 and CDR2 are SGHRS and YFSETQ. CDR3 in amino acids: CASSLVGQLDTEAFF. Filled out from reference TRBV5-1 and TRBJ1-1, the complete variable domain reads KAGVTQTPRYLIKTRGQQVTLSCSPISGHRSVSWYQQTPGQGLQFLFEYFSETQRNKGNFPGRFSGRQFSNSRSEMNVSTLELGDSALYLCASSLVGQLDTEAFFGQGTRLTVV.

This chain joins TRBV5-1 and TRBJ2-1. In germline, CDR1 is SGHRS, CDR2 YFSETQ. The CDR3 runs to 13 residues. The CDR3 reads CASSSTSFNEQFF.

The gene calls are TRBV5-1 and TRBJ2-7; the TCRdb call, TRBD1, lacks DNA for checking. The CDR3 is 14 residues long. Germline V gene lookup returns CDR1 SGHRS and CDR2 YFSETQ. The CDR3 is CASSSGQPRGEQYF.

The V call is TRBV5-1, the J call TRBJ2-1; lacking DNA, the TRBD2 call made by TCRdb goes unchecked. Germline V CDR1 and CDR2: SGHRS, YFSETQ. The CDR3 extends over 14 amino acids. The chain's CDR3 is CASSSSGPYNEQFF.

The V gene is TRBV5-1, the J gene TRBJ2-7; TCRdb's D call, TRBD2, is unchecked because there is no DNA. Germline V gene data show CDR1 as SGHRS and CDR2 as YFSETQ. The CDR3 has 15 amino acids. CDR3 residues: CASSLELAGPNEQYF.

The V and J genes are TRBV20-1 and TRBJ2-2. In germline, CDR1 is DFQATT, CDR2 SNEGSKA (reference sequence). This CDR3 has 13 amino acids. The CDR3 loop reads CSARFQNTGELFF.

This chain joins TRBV6-1 and TRBJ1-2; absent DNA, TCRdb's TRBD1 call cannot be checked. This CDR3 is 14 amino acids long. Looked up from germline, CDR1 is MNHNS and CDR2 is SASEGT. The CDR3 loop is CASSEQGGGYGYTF.

This chain connects TRBV6-1 to TRBJ1-4. CDR1 and CDR2 from the germline V gene are MNHNS and SASEGT. CDR3 length: 14 amino acids. The CDR3 loop is CASRGDATNEKLFF.

This chain uses TRBV5-1 with TRBJ2-2; TCRdb indicates TRBD1, and absent DNA this call remains unverified. The CDR3 is made up of 15 amino acids. CDR1 is SGHRS and CDR2 is YFSETQ in the germline V gene. The CDR3 sequence is CASSSMTGLTGELFF.

The CDR3 loop is CASSFNGDNSPLHF. The V and J genes are TRBV27 and TRBJ1-6; TCRdb calls TRBD1, which cannot be checked without DNA. CDR3 size: 14 residues. Per germline, CDR1 MNHEY and CDR2 SMNVEV (reference sequence).

The chain joins TRBV29-1 to TRBJ1-1; TCRdb selects TRBD1, and the lack of DNA leaves this call unchecked. The length of the CDR3 is 12 residues. Germline V gives CDR1 SQVTM, CDR2 ANQGSEA. CDR3 sequence: CSVRGSSTEAFF.

The chain carries TRBV10-3 and TRBJ2-3; TCRdb picks TRBD1, but there is no DNA to check that call. The germline V gene encodes CDR1 ENHRY and CDR2 SYGVKD. CDR3 length: 13 residues. The CDR3 protein is CATRQVSTDTQYF.

V is TRBV18 and J is TRBJ1-1. The CDR3 spans 13 residues. Germline-derived CDR1 and CDR2 are KGHSH and LQKENI. CDR3 amino acids: CASSPNEVLEAFF.

This sequence joins TRBV6-5 and TRBJ1-1; TCRdb lists TRBD1, though no DNA is available to test this call. The germline gives CDR1 MNHEY, CDR2 SVGAGI. This CDR3 contains 15 residues. CDR3: CASSYSRVPSTEAFF.

The chain employs TRBV20-1 and TRBJ2-2; absent DNA, TCRdb's TRBD1 call cannot be checked. This CDR3 has 15 residues. Germline V gives CDR1 DFQATT, CDR2 SNEGSKA (reference sequence). Here the CDR3 reads CSANSGDRGTGELFF.

This chain joins TRBV5-1 and TRBJ2-6; the TRBD1 assignment by TCRdb is unverifiable without DNA. The CDR3 is made up of 17 amino acids. Per germline, CDR1 SGHRS and CDR2 YFSETQ. CDR3 in amino acids: CASSDRDRASGANVLTF.

CDR3 protein: CASSILTGYTEAFF. The chain joins TRBV6-1 to TRBJ1-1; TCRdb proposes TRBD1, but this gene call is untestable without DNA. CDR1 and CDR2 from the germline V gene are MNHNS and SASEGT. The CDR3 is 14 residues long.